One TCR beta chain is described in this entry. Its antigen is not yet known. No base quality information exists; no much larger clone differs at one position. Intraepithelial and lamina propria lymphocytes were isolated from graft specimens using dithiothreitol, EDTA incubations and collagenase D digestion. Bulk TCR-beta sequencing was performed on serial intestinal graft biopsy specimens collected as late as 600 days after transplant. The sample belongs to a study of graft-versus-host responses after intestinal transplantation (dated by TCRdb to about 2021). About the full investigation: Multivisceral, liver-intestinal, or isolated intestinal transplants were received by the recipients. Donor T cell macrochimerism was defined as a peak of at least 4% donor T cells among recipient peripheral blood mononuclear cells. The cohort enrolled some 25 intestinal transplant recipients including one retransplant, and a few patients lacking pretransplant specimens were excluded. Alloreactive clones were identified by sequencing pre-transplant mixed lymphocyte reaction products and comparing these products with unstimulated pre-transplant donor and recipient T cells. After intestinal transplantation, graft-versus-host and host-versus-graft alloreactive T cell clones in the graft, circulation and bone marrow were tracked using bulk TCR-beta CDR3 sequencing. Every recipient was given anti-thymocyte globulin induction, then maintenance tacrolimus and steroids for 3 to 4 years. Instead of going to the commercial service, samples from a few later patients were sequenced in-house on an Illumina MiSeq and processed with MiXCR. Overall study results and their limits: GvH clones were found in recipient bone marrow, and some of the GvH clones appeared earlier in ileal mucosa or blood, which is consistent with an intestinal mucosal origin. Peak levels of circulating GvH clones were associated with declines in HvG clones early after transplant. In the allografts of patients with donor T cell macrochimerism, GvH to HvG T cell clonal ratios were high. Conclusions were limited by the relatively low number and heterogeneity of intestinal transplant patients.

V loses 0 bases, J loses 1 base, and the germline ends lie 9 bases apart. Reading the germline V gene (reference sequence) gives CDR1 LNHDA and CDR2 SQIVND. The CDR3, from cysteine to phenylalanine, totals 15 residues. The sequence is cut down to CDR3 DNA, 45 bases in frame from base 1. To prepare the library, the immunoSEQ multiplex PCR assay was applied. Adaptive Biotechnologies carried out high-throughput TCR-beta CDR3 sequencing of genomic DNA for most patients. On the study's bioinformatics: TCR sequencing data for roughly 18 patients were retrieved from Adaptive's ImmunoSEQ software; a few other patients were processed with MiXCR and VDJtools. CDR3 nucleotide sequences shared between donor and recipient were removed because the origin of such sequences could not be assigned. To be classed as alloreactive, a clone needed at least 2-fold expansion over unstimulated cells and a minimum CFSE-low frequency of 0.002% (template counts) or 0.001% (read counts). Clones detected in sequenced pre-transplant spleen, lymph node, or MLR CFSE-low populations of the donor or recipient were defined as mappable. Cumulative frequency of alloreactive clones was calculated as a percentage of all sequences weighted by copy number. The source is immuneACCESS, and TCRdb retained only in-frame sequences with V and J called. Part of the clones is not carried over; for the studies checked, unresolved V genes explain less than half of this, and the remainder is unexplained. That table is the source of V, J and clone size, and D and trimming were worked out from the DNA. For this sample there are 9,500 to 10,000 clones; roughly three quarters appear just once. The top ten hold 20% of the sample.

This clonotype was obtained from a human patient who received an intestinal transplant, so some T cells may come from the graft donor. The rearranged segments are TRBV19 and TRBJ1-1; TRBD1 might be the D gene, on 5 matching bases. The sample in question was ileum tissue, obtained approximately 16 months after intestinal transplantation. The DNA reads TGTGCCAGTAGTATAGATCTTACAGGGAACACTGAAGCTTTCTTT. The resulting protein is CASSIDLTGNTEAFF.